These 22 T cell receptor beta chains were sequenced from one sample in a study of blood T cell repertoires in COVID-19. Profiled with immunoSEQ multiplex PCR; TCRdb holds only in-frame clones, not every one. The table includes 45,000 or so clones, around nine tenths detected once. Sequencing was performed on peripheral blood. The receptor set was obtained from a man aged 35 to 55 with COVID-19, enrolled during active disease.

The CDR3: CASSVGDLGANVLTF. The CDR3 nucleotides read TGCGCCAGCAGCGTAGGGGACTTGGGGGCCAACGTCCTGACTTTC. The chain couples TRBV5-1 to TRBJ2-6; D might be TRBD2 (6 bases). CDR3 length: 15 residues. V lost 4 bases to trimming and J lost 4 bases, with 12 bases between them. The germline V gene encodes CDR1 SGHRS and CDR2 YFSETQ.

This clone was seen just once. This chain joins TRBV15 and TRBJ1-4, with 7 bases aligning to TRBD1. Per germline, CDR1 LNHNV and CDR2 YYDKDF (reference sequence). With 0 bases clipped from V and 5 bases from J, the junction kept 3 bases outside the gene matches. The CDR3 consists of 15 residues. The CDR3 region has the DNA TGTGCCACCAGCAGAGACACAGGGGTAAATGAAAAACTGTTTTTT. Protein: CATSRDTGVNEKLFF.

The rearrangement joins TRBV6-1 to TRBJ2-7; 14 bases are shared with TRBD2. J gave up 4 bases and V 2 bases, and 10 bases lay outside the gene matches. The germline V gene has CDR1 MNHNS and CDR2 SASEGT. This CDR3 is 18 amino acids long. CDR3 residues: CASSEQRTSGRPLYEQYF. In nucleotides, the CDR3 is TGTGCCAGCAGTGAACAACGGACTAGCGGGAGGCCTCTATACGAGCAGTACTTC.

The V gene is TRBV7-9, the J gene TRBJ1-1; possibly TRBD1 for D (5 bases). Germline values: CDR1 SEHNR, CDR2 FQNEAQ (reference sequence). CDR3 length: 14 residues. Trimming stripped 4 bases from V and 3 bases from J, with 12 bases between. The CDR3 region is CASSSLGRDTEAFF. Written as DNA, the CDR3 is TGTGCCAGCAGCTCCCTCGGCAGGGACACTGAAGCTTTCTTT.

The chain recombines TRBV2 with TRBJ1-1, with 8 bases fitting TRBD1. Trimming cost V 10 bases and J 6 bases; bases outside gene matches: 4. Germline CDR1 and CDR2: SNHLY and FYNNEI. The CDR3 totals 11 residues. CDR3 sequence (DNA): TGTGCCACCTACAGGGGGGCTGAAGCTTTCTTT. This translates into CATYRGAEAFF.

The CDR3: CSVVRGYEQYF. CDR3 DNA sequence: TGCAGCGTTGTTAGGGGCTACGAGCAGTACTTC. This chain links TRBV29-1 with TRBJ2-7; D may be TRBD1 (5 bases). In germline, CDR1 is SQVTM, CDR2 ANQGSEA. Trimming removed 4 bases from V and 3 bases from J, with 7 bases in between. CDR3 size: 11 residues.

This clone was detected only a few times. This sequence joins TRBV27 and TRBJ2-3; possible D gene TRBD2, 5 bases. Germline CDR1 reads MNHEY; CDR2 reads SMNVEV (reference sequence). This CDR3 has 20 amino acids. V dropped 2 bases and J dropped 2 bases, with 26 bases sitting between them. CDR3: CASSLRYFRAGQLYTDTQYF. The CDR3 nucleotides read TGTGCCAGCAGTTTAAGATATTTTCGTGCGGGCCAACTTTACACAGATACGCAGTATTTT.

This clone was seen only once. The CDR3 DNA reads TGTGCCAGCAGGTTGACAGGGGATAACTATGGCTACACCTTC. Its translation: CASRLTGDNYGYTF. This chain uses TRBV2 with TRBJ1-2; 8 bases are a match to TRBD1. In germline, CDR1 is SNHLY, CDR2 FYNNEI. The CDR3 spans 14 residues. Trimming removed 6 bases from V and 1 base from J; junction bases left unmatched: 4. Drawing the rest from reference TRBV2 and TRBJ1-2, the complete variable domain is EPEVTQTPSHQVTQMGQEVILRCVPISNHLYFYWYRQILGQKVEFLVSFYNNEISEKSEIFDDQFSVERPDGSNFTLKIRSTKLEDSAMYFCASRLTGDNYGYTFGSGTRLTVV.

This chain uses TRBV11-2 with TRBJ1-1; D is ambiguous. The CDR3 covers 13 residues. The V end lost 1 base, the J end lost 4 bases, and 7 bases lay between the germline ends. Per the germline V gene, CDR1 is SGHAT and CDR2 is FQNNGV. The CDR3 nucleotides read TGTGCCAGCAGCTTAGTGCGGGCCACTGAAGCTTTCTTT. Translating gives CASSLVRATEAFF.

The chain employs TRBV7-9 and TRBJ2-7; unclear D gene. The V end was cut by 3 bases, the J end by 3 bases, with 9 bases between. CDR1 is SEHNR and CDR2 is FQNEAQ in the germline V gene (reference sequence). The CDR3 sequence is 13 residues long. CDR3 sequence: CASSFTDDYEQYF. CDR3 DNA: TGTGCCAGCAGCTTTACAGACGACTACGAGCAGTACTTC.

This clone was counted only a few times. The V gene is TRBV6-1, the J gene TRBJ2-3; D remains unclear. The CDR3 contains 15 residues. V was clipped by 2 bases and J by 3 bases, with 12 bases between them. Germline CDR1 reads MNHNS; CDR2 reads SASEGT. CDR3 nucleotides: TGTGCCAGCAGTGAACCCCCCTTCCTTACAGATACGCAGTATTTT. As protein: CASSEPPFLTDTQYF.

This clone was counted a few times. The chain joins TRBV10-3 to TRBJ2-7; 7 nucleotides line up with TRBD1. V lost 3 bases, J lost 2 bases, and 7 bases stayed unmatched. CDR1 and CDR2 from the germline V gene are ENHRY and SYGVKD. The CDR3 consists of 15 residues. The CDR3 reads CAISDPGTVTYEQYF. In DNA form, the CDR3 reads TGTGCCATCAGTGACCCCGGGACAGTTACCTACGAGCAGTACTTC.

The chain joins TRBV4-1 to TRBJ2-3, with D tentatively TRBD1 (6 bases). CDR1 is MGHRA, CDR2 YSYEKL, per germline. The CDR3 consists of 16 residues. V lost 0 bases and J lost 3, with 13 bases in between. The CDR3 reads CASSQESGHLTDTQYF. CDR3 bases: TGCGCCAGCAGCCAAGAATCGGGACACCTTACAGATACGCAGTATTTT.

CDR3: CASSSPAGGDTQYF. In nucleotides, the CDR3 is TGTGCCAGCAGTAGCCCGGCGGGGGGGGATACGCAGTATTTT. This chain joins TRBV6-5 and TRBJ2-3; 9 bases match TRBD2. This CDR3 has 14 amino acids. After removal of 5 bases from V and 6 bases from J, the junction contained 6 bases not matched to a gene. The germline gives CDR1 MNHEY, CDR2 SVGAGI.

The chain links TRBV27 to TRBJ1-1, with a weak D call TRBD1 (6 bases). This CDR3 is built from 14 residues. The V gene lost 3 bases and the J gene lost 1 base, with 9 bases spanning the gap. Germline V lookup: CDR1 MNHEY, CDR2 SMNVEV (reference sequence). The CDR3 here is CASSLGHPNTEAFF. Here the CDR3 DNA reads TGTGCCAGCAGTTTGGGACACCCGAACACTGAAGCTTTCTTT.

The CDR3 sequence is CASSVAQGASFEQYF. The CDR3 nucleotides are TGTGCCAGCAGTGTAGCCCAAGGGGCTAGTTTCGAGCAGTACTTC. The gene calls are TRBV27 and TRBJ2-7, with D possibly being TRBD1 (5 bases). The germline V gene encodes CDR1 MNHEY and CDR2 SMNVEV (reference sequence). Trimming stripped 5 bases from V and 6 bases from J, with 20 bases between. The CDR3 loop spans 15 amino acids.

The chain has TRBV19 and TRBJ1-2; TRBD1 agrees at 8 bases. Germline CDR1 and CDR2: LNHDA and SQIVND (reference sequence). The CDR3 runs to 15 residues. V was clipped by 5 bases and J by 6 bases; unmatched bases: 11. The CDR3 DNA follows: TGTGCCAGTAGTGCGCAGGGGGCTGAAGGGAATGGCTACACCTTC. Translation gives CASSAQGAEGNGYTF.

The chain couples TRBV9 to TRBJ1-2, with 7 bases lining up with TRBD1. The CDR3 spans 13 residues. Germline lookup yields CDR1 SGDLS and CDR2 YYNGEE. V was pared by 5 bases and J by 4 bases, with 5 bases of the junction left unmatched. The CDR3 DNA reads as TGTGCCAGCAGTTTGACAGGGCTCTATGGCTACACCTTC. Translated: CASSLTGLYGYTF. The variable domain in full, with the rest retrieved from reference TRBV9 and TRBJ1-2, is DSGVTQTPKHLITATGQRVTLRCSPRSGDLSVYWYQQSLDQGLQFLIQYYNGEERAKGNILERFSAQQFPDLHSELNLSSLELGDSALYFCASSLTGLYGYTFGSGTRLTVV.

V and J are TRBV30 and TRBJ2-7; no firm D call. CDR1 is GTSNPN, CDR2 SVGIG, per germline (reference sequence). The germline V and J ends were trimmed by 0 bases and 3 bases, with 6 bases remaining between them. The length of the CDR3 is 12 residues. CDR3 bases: TGTGCCTGGAGTGTAACCGGCTACGAGCAGTACTTC. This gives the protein CAWSVTGYEQYF.

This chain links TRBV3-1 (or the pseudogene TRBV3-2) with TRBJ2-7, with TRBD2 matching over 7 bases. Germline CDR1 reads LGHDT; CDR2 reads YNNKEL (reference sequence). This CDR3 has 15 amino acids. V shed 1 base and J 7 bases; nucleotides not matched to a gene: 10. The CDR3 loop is CASSQVASGSREQYF. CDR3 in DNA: TGTGCCAGCAGCCAAGTCGCTAGCGGCTCTAGAGAGCAGTACTTC.

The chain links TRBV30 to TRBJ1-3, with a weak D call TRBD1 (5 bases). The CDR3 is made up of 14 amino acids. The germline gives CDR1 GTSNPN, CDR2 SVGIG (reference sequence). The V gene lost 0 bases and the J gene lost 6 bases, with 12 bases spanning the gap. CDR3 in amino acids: CAWSVNRPVNTIYF. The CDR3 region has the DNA TGTGCCTGGAGTGTTAACAGGCCGGTAAACACCATATATTTT.

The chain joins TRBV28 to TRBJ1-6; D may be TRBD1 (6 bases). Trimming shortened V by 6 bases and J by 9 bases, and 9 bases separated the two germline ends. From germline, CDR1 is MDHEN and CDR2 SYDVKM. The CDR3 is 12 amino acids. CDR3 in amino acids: CASRVQGSPLHF. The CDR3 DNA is TGTGCCAGCAGGGTACAGGGTTCACCCCTCCACTTT.